This entry describes one T cell receptor (beta chain). Antigen unknown. The sample is drawn from a study of blood T cells in healthy people across ages. Together with a sample-barcoded 5' primer, a J-beta primer mix was included in a second PCR lasting about 6 to 11 cycles. TCRdb used MiXCR to reprocess the 5' RACE reads, holding one entry per CDR3 protein. The sample carries about 540,000 distinct CDR3 sequences, approximately 25% recorded once. The V end was cut by 0 bases, the J end by 5 bases, with 13 bases between. The CDR3 sequence is 15 residues long. CDR1 and CDR2 (germline): SNHLY, FYNNEI. Overall study results and limits: Possibly confounding the expanded clonotype changes was the fact that donor CMV status was unknown.

The data also belong to a second study, concerning T cells of mothers and their children. That paper states: Reads recorded for TCR beta CDR3 numbered over 8.5 million per mother and roughly 2.7 million per child.

What was sequenced was blood. This chain joins TRBV2 and TRBJ2-5; a weak D match, TRBD2 (5 bases). This receptor was obtained from a boy aged 5-17 years in good health. The CDR3 here is CASSEAKGAGETQYF. The CDR3 DNA sequence: TGTGCCAGCAGTGAAGCTAAGGGTGCGGGCGAGACCCAGTACTTC.